This T cell receptor beta chain was sequenced in a study of cytomegalovirus exposure and HLA in healthy donors. General study points: Among immune exposure information, only CMV serostatus was available. The authors enumerated over 150 TCR beta chains as linked to cytomegalovirus.

As to this clone: As yet, its antigen is unknown.

The V end lost 6 bases, the J end lost 10 bases, and 16 bases lay between the germline ends. This CDR3 spans 13 amino acids. The germline gives CDR1 MNHEY, CDR2 SVGAGI. Primers for the PCR totalled 60 Vbeta and 13 Jbeta. The protocol was immunoSEQ multiplex PCR, while the TCRdb copy is restricted to in-frame clones and leaves out a portion. The sample contains around 140,000 clones, approximately 82% of which appear only once. The chain employs TRBV6-5 and TRBJ2-1, with TRBD2 as a possible D gene (5 bases). Material: PBMCs. This TCR was sampled from a woman aged 40 to 49 in good health and CMV-seronegative. The CDR3 is CASSREGLGEQFF. The DNA for the CDR3 is TGTGCCAGCAGCCGAGAGGGCCTGGGGGAGCAGTTCTTC.